Presented here are 32 T cell receptor beta chains from one specimen sequenced in a study of cytomegalovirus exposure and HLA in healthy donors. With 60 Vbeta and 13 Jbeta primers, the PCR was carried out. TCRdb's copy holds only in-frame clones and misses some; the assay was immunoSEQ multiplex PCR. The sample yields 150,000 to 200,000 clones, about 80% seen once. The sample comprised PBMCs. The receptors stem from a woman aged 25 to 39 in good health and CMV-seronegative.

J is TRBJ1-6 and V is TRBV10-3; D perhaps matches TRBD1 (5 bases). The CDR3 sequence is 19 residues long. V dropped 6 bases and J dropped 12 bases, with 33 bases sitting between them. Germline V lookup: CDR1 ENHRY, CDR2 SYGVKD. The CDR3 spells CAIRPDHTTTVRSVLPLHF. The CDR3 nucleotides read TGTGCCATCAGACCCGACCATACCACGACAGTCCGGTCCGTATTACCCCTCCACTTT.

This chain joins TRBV7-9 and TRBJ2-1; unclear D gene. Germline V CDR1 and CDR2: SEHNR, FQNEAQ (reference sequence). Trimming stripped 5 bases from V and 6 bases from J, with 11 bases between. The CDR3 length is 13 residues. The CDR3 spells CASSPMTGNEQFF. Written as DNA, the CDR3 is TGTGCCAGCAGCCCCATGACGGGCAATGAGCAGTTCTTC.

This clone showed up just a few times. This sequence joins TRBV13 and TRBJ2-1, with D perhaps TRBD2 (5 bases). The V gene lost 5 bases and the J gene lost 0 bases, with 11 bases spanning the gap. The CDR3 is 15 residues long. CDR1 is PRHDT, CDR2 FYEKMQ, per germline (reference sequence). CDR3 residues: CASSAGLDSYNEQFF. The CDR3 coding sequence is TGTGCCAGCAGCGCTGGACTGGACTCCTACAATGAGCAGTTCTTC.

The chain links TRBV6-1 to TRBJ2-7, with D tentatively TRBD1 (6 bases). CDR1 and CDR2 (germline): MNHNS, SASEGT. V was pared by 2 bases and J by 6 bases, with 14 bases between. This CDR3 spans 14 amino acids. CDR3 in amino acids: CASSEQGPPPEQYF. DNA for the CDR3: TGTGCCAGCAGTGAACAGGGGCCGCCCCCCGAGCAGTACTTC.

The count of this clone is one. The chain uses TRBV6-1 and TRBJ1-5; TRBD1 matches at 10 bases. The length of the CDR3 is 19 residues. Trimming at V came to 4 bases and at J to 0 bases, leaving 12 bases not matched to a gene. CDR1 and CDR2 (germline): MNHNS, SASEGT. The CDR3: CASSGNAGQGTDSNQPQHF. The CDR3, as DNA: TGTGCCAGCAGTGGAAATGCGGGACAGGGGACTGATAGCAATCAGCCCCAGCATTTT.

The rearrangement links TRBV7-8 to TRBJ1-3, with no clear D. CDR1 SGHVS and CDR2 FQNEAQ come from the germline V gene. CDR3 length equals 14 residues. Trimming stripped 1 base from V and 4 bases from J, with 8 bases between. The CDR3 sequence is CASSLGEIGNTIYF. Here the CDR3 DNA reads TGTGCCAGCAGCTTAGGCGAAATAGGAAACACCATATATTTT.

The CDR3 sequence is CASTTTGSQGYGYTF. The CDR3 DNA sequence: TGTGCCAGCACCACGACAGGATCTCAAGGCTATGGCTACACCTTC. V is TRBV9 and J is TRBJ1-2; possibly TRBD1 for D (6 bases). The CDR3 spans 15 residues. The germline V gene has CDR1 SGDLS and CDR2 YYNGEE. V lost 6 bases and J lost 4, with 19 bases in between.

The chain has TRBV6-5 and TRBJ2-5, with D maybe TRBD1 (6 bases). The DNA end favors TRBJ2-7, so the J call may be wrong. Germline V gene lookup returns CDR1 MNHEY and CDR2 SVGAGI. The CDR3 runs 15 residues. The CDR3: CASSYTDTGYYEQYF. CDR3 nucleotides: TGTGCCAGCAGTTACACCGATACAGGGTACTACGAGCAGTACTTC.

V gene TRBV7-2 combines with J gene TRBJ2-3; the match to TRBD2 covers 14 bases. The CDR3 has 16 amino acids. The germline gives CDR1 SGHTA, CDR2 FQGNSA. V gave up 5 bases and J gave up 6 bases; unmatched junction bases: 7. The CDR3 spells CASSLGLAGARDTQYF. In DNA form, the CDR3 reads TGTGCCAGCAGCCTGGGACTAGCGGGGGCCAGGGATACGCAGTATTTT.

The gene calls are TRBV20-1 and TRBJ1-2; TRBD1 matches 7 bases. The CDR3 has 11 residues. With 5 bases clipped from V and 8 bases from J, the junction kept 5 bases outside the gene matches. Germline loops: CDR1 DFQATT, CDR2 SNEGSKA (reference sequence). The CDR3 DNA sequence: TGCAGTGCTGCGGACAGGCCCGGCTACACCTTC. This encodes CSAADRPGYTF.

The chain carries TRBV28 and TRBJ2-7; 7 nucleotides match TRBD2. Trimming at V came to 7 bases and at J to 4 bases, leaving 10 bases not matched to a gene. This CDR3 region has 14 residues. The germline V gene has CDR1 MDHEN and CDR2 SYDVKM. The CDR3: CASIDASGRYEQYF. The CDR3 bases are TGTGCCAGCATCGATGCTAGCGGCCGATACGAGCAGTACTTC.

V is TRBV7-2 and J is TRBJ1-3, with D possibly TRBD1 on 5 matching bases. The CDR3 is 13 residues long. CDR1 and CDR2 (germline): SGHTA, FQGNSA. Deletions cut 6 bases from V and 1 base from J, with 7 bases between. CDR3 DNA sequence: TGTGCCAGCAGAGACAGATCTGGAAACACCATATATTTT. Translation gives CASRDRSGNTIYF.

A few counts support this clone. V and J are TRBV28 and TRBJ2-7, with TRBD1 matching 11 bases. The ends lost 10 bases at V and 6 bases at J; junction bases unmatched: 8. This CDR3 is built from 13 residues. CDR1 and CDR2 (germline): MDHEN, SYDVKM. CDR3 coding DNA: TGTGCCACCGCGGACAGGGGGCCCGGCGAGCAGTACTTC. Protein: CATADRGPGEQYF.

This sequence joins TRBV7-2 and TRBJ1-2; tentatively, D is TRBD1 (6 bases). Trimming shortened V by 1 base and J by 4 bases, and 16 bases separated the two germline ends. The germline gives CDR1 SGHTA, CDR2 FQGNSA. The CDR3 spans 16 residues. CDR3: CASSLGPLQGSYGYTF. As DNA, the CDR3 is TGTGCCAGCAGCTTAGGTCCCCTACAGGGCTCCTATGGCTACACCTTC.

This chain joins TRBV7-8 and TRBJ2-7; D not resolved. The CDR3 has 14 amino acids. Looked up from germline, CDR1 is SGHVS and CDR2 is FQNEAQ. Trimming took 5 bases from V and 2 from J, leaving 13 bases between them. The CDR3, as DNA: TGTGCCAGCAGCCAGAACTTGGGCCCCTACGAGCAGTACTTC. Amino acids: CASSQNLGPYEQYF.

The chain links TRBV19 to TRBJ1-5; the D gene is possibly TRBD1 (5 bases). Germline CDR1 is LNHDA and CDR2 is SQIVND (reference sequence). The length of the CDR3 is 15 residues. V was shortened by 5 bases and J by 1 base, with 12 bases between the two germline ends. In nucleotides, the CDR3 is TGTGCCAGTAGTGACCAGGGAGGGAGCAATCAGCCCCAGCATTTT. Translated, it gives CASSDQGGSNQPQHF. The full variable domain, with the rest looked up from reference TRBV19 and TRBJ1-5, is DGGITQSPKYLFRKEGQNVTLSCEQNLNHDAMYWYRQDPGQGLRLIYYSQIVNDFQKGDIAEGYSVSREKKESFPLTVTSAQKNPTAFYLCASSDQGGSNQPQHFGDGTRLSIL.

The chain employs TRBV7-2 and TRBJ2-5; D possibly corresponds to TRBD1 (6 bases). V was clipped by 2 bases and J by 3 bases, with 10 bases between them. CDR1 SGHTA and CDR2 FQGNSA come from the germline V gene. The CDR3 runs to 14 residues. DNA for the CDR3: TGTGCCAGCAGCTTACTCGGACAGAAAGAGACCCAGTACTTC. Translation: CASSLLGQKETQYF. Full variable domain (outside the CDR3, taken from reference TRBV7-2 and TRBJ2-5): GAGVSQSPSNKVTEKGKDVELRCDPISGHTALYWYRQSLGQGLEFLIYFQGNSAPDKSGLPSDRFSAERTGGSVSTLTIQRTQQEDSAVYLCASSLLGQKETQYFGPGTRLLVL.

The V call is TRBV28, the J call TRBJ1-5; no clear D gene. This CDR3 has 15 amino acids. Trimming cost V 4 bases and J 4 bases, with 14 bases left between them. Germline assignment: CDR1 MDHEN and CDR2 SYDVKM. CDR3 nucleotides: TGTGCCAGCAGTTCCGCGGAGGCGGGAAATCAGCCCCAGCATTTT. It encodes CASSSAEAGNQPQHF.

The V and J genes are TRBV7-2 and TRBJ2-5; D not resolved. The V gene lost 1 base and the J gene lost 5 bases, with 5 bases spanning the gap. The CDR3 is 12 amino acids. Germline V gives CDR1 SGHTA, CDR2 FQGNSA. Here the CDR3 reads CASSLGPETQYF. CDR3 sequence (DNA): TGTGCCAGCAGCTTAGGGCCGGAGACCCAGTACTTC.

The rearrangement links TRBV2 to TRBJ1-1; D gene unclear. The CDR3 consists of 13 residues. The V gene's germline CDR1 is SNHLY and CDR2 FYNNEI. Trimming left V 3 bases short and J 1 base short, with 6 bases between. The CDR3 loop reads CASSDGRNTEAFF. CDR3 DNA: TGTGCCAGCAGTGATGGTAGGAACACTGAAGCTTTCTTT.

A single count supports this clone. The chain employs TRBV6-5 and TRBJ1-6, with 9 bases matching TRBD1. CDR3 length: 16 residues. Germline CDR1 reads MNHEY; CDR2 reads SVGAGI. After removal of 0 bases from V and 5 bases from J, the junction contained 2 bases not matched to a gene. CDR3 sequence reads: CASSYSNRGHNSPLHF. The CDR3 DNA reads TGTGCCAGCAGTTACTCGAACAGGGGGCATAATTCACCCCTCCACTTT.

This sequence joins TRBV4-2 and TRBJ1-3, with D uncertain. The CDR3 runs to 15 residues. Looked up from germline, CDR1 is LGHNA and CDR2 is YNFKEQ. V lost 0 bases to trimming and J lost 0 bases, with 6 bases between them. In DNA form, the CDR3 reads TGTGCCAGCAGCCAAGAACAGAGCTCTGGAAACACCATATATTTT. Its protein product is CASSQEQSSGNTIYF.

The rearrangement joins TRBV2 to TRBJ2-5; TRBD1 aligns across 9 bases. The trim removed 11 bases at V and 1 base at J, leaving 8 bases unmatched. Germline CDR1 is SNHLY and CDR2 is FYNNEI. The CDR3 is 14 amino acids. CDR3 in DNA: TGTGCCGGAAAGGACAGGGGTGCCCAAGAGACCCAGTACTTC. Amino acid sequence: CAGKDRGAQETQYF.

This chain connects TRBV6-1 to TRBJ2-6; D may be TRBD1 (6 bases). CDR1 is MNHNS and CDR2 is SASEGT in the germline V gene. The CDR3 loop spans 15 amino acids. Here the CDR3 reads CVCGGSASGANVLTF. In DNA, the CDR3 is TGTGTGTGTGGGGGCAGTGCCTCTGGGGCCAACGTCCTGACTTTC.

The chain carries TRBV28 and TRBJ2-5; TRBD2 aligns across 7 bases. The CDR3 runs 13 residues. V was clipped by 7 bases and J by 5 bases; unmatched bases: 7. Germline V CDR1 and CDR2: MDHEN, SYDVKM. The CDR3 DNA reads TGTGCCAGCAAGAAGGGGCGGGAGGAGACCCAGTACTTC. Amino acids: CASKKGREETQYF.

The chain combines TRBV7-8 with TRBJ2-3; weak D call: TRBD2 (7 bases). This CDR3 comprises 18 residues. The germline V and J ends were trimmed by 5 bases and 1 base, with 22 bases remaining between them. Per the germline V gene, CDR1 is SGHVS and CDR2 is FQNEAQ. The CDR3 DNA is TGTGCCAGCAGCCCCAGTTTGCTCAGGGGAGGGGGCACAGATACGCAGTATTTT. Residues: CASSPSLLRGGGTDTQYF.

This chain uses TRBV19 with TRBJ1-1; D remains unclear. The CDR3 covers 13 residues. Germline assignment: CDR1 LNHDA and CDR2 SQIVND (reference sequence). Trimming removed 5 bases at V and 2 bases at J, with 9 bases between. CDR3 sequence reads: CASSRGLNTEAFF. The CDR3 region has the DNA TGTGCCAGTAGTCGGGGTTTAAACACTGAAGCTTTCTTT.

This clone was observed a single time. The chain recombines TRBV27 with TRBJ2-7; tentative D call: TRBD2 (7 bases). V shed 8 bases and J shed 5 bases, with 10 bases lying between them. The CDR3 loop spans 11 amino acids. The germline gives CDR1 MNHEY, CDR2 SMNVEV (reference sequence). The CDR3 DNA is TGTGCCAGCGAGGGGGGGCACGAGCAGTACTTC. This sequence encodes CASEGGHEQYF.

This clone was seen a few times. This chain uses TRBV30 with TRBJ1-4, with D perhaps TRBD1 (6 bases). Trimming shortened V by 1 base and J by 3 bases, and 15 bases separated the two germline ends. Germline V lookup: CDR1 GTSNPN, CDR2 SVGIG (reference sequence). This CDR3 spans 16 amino acids. The CDR3 is CAWSEGGGAANEKLFF. The CDR3 bases are TGTGCCTGGAGTGAGGGGGGGGGTGCGGCTAATGAAAAACTGTTTTTT. The full variable domain, completed using reference TRBV30 and TRBJ1-4, is SQTIHQWPATLVQPVGSPLSLECTVEGTSNPNLYWYRQAAGRGLQLLFYSVGIGQISSEVPQNLSASRPQDRQFILSSKKLLLSDSGFYLCAWSEGGGAANEKLFFGSGTQLSVL.

The chain couples TRBV28 to TRBJ1-1; the D gene is possibly TRBD1 (5 bases). Germline loops: CDR1 MDHEN, CDR2 SYDVKM. This CDR3 comprises 13 residues. V lost 7 bases, J lost 1 base, and 10 bases lay in between. The CDR3: CASTLTENTEAFF. For the CDR3, the DNA is TGTGCCAGCACCTTGACAGAGAACACTGAAGCTTTCTTT.

Points on this clone: Since no conserved phenylalanine or tryptophan closes the CDR3, a read error is the likely cause. No DNA is shown, since the ends of the CDR3 on it are uncertain; the CDR3 is the one TCRdb lists. V is TRBV6-5 and J is TRBJ1-1; TRBD1 is taken as the D call from the table, unchecked against the DNA. The CDR3 is 8 residues long, counting both termini. Germline V lookup: CDR1 MNHEY, CDR2 SVGAGI. CDR3 sequence reads: CASSDRRV.

This clone was found once. The V and J genes are TRBV19 and TRBJ2-6; no firm D call. CDR1 LNHDA and CDR2 SQIVND come from the germline V gene (reference sequence). There are 15 residues in the CDR3. The germline V and J ends were trimmed by 5 bases and 1 base, with 9 bases remaining between them. The CDR3 sequence is CASSVQLSGANVLTF. The CDR3 DNA reads TGTGCCAGTAGTGTTCAGTTGTCTGGGGCCAACGTCCTGACTTTC.